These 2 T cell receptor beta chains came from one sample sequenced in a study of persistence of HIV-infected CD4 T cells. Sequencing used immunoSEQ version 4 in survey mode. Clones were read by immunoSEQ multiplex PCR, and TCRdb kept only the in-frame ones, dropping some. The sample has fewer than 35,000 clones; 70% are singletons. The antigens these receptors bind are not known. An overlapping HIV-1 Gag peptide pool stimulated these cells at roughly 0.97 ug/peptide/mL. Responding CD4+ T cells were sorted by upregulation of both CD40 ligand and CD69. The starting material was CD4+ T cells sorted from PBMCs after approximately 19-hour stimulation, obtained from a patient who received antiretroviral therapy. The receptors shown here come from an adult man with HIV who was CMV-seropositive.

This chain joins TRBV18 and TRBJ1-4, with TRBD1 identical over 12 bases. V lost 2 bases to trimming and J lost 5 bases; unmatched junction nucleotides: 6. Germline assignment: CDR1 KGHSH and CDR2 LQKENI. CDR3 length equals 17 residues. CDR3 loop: CASSPVPGQGANEKLFF. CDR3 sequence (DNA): TGTGCCAGCTCACCAGTCCCGGGACAGGGGGCAAATGAAAAACTGTTTTTT.

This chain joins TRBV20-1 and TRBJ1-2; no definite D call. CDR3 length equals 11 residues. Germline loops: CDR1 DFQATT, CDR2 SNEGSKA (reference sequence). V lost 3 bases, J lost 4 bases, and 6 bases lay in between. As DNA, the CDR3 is TGCAGTGCTAGGCAGGTCTATGGCTACACCTTC. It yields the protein CSARQVYGYTF.